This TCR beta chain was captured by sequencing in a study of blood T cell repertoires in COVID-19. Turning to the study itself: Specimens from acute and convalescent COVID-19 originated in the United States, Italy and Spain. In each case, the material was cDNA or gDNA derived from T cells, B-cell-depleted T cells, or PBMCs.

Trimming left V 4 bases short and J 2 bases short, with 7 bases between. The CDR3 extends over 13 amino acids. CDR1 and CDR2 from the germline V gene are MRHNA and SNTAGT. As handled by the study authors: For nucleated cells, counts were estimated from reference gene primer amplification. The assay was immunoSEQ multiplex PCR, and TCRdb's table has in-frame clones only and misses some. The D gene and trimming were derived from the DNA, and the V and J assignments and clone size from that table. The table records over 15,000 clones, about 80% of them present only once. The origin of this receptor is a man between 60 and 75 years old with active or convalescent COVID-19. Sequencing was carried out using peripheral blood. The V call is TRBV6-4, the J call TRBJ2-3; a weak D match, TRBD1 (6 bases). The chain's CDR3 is CASSAGATDTQYF. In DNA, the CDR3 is TGTGCCAGCAGTGCAGGGGCCACAGATACGCAGTATTTT.